The rows below give T cell receptor beta chains drawn from one sample of a study of blood T cells in healthy people across ages. TCRdb analysed the 5' RACE reads with MiXCR anew, one entry per CDR3 protein. The sample has about 570,000 distinct CDR3 sequences; about 25% are singletons. Source material: blood. These receptors all come from a woman aged 70 to 79 in good health. Both conserved end residues are part of each CDR3. Fields, in order: J gene, V gene, clone size, D gene, CDR3 DNA, CDR3 protein. A D gene is named only where the DNA matches it firmly. Clone size appears in some rows only: once, few, many, or a class for an expanded clone.

>TRBJ2-1|TRBV4-2|NA|NA
TGTGCCAGCAGCCACCTTAACGAGGGGGGCAGCTCCTACAATGAGCAGTTCTTC
CASSHLNEGGSSYNEQFF
>TRBJ2-2|TRBV24-1|NA|NA
TGTGCCACCAGCACTCTGGGGGACGGGGAGCTGTTTTTT
CATSTLGDGELFF
>TRBJ1-5|TRBV20-1|NA|NA
TGCAGTGCGTCGACAGGCCCCGTCAACAATCAGCCCCAGCATTTT
CSASTGPVNNQPQHF
>TRBJ2-7|TRBV29-1|few|NA
TGCAGCGTTGAAGATCGGGGGGCGAGTGAGCAGTACTTC
CSVEDRGASEQYF
>TRBJ2-7|TRBV7-2|many|NA
TGTGCCAGCAGCTTAGAGCCCAGAACCTACGAGCAGTACTTC
CASSLEPRTYEQYF
>TRBJ2-1|TRBV7-3|NA|NA
TGTGCCAGCAGCTTAACACGTGACCAAAACAATGAGCAGTTCTTC
CASSLTRDQNNEQFF
>TRBJ1-2|TRBV20-1|NA|NA
TGCAGTGCTAGAGATCGGCACAGGGTCCACTATGGCTACACCTTC
CSARDRHRVHYGYTF
>TRBJ1-1|TRBV20-1|NA|NA
TGCAGTGCCTCGGTGGGGGCCACTGAAGCTTTCTTT
CSASVGATEAFF
>TRBJ1-2|TRBV27|few|TRBD1
TGTGCCAGCAAATCGATTCCGGGACAGCTTCCTGGCTACACCTTC
CASKSIPGQLPGYTF
>TRBJ2-3|TRBV29-1|NA|TRBD1
TGCACCTATGGGAGGCAGGGGGCTTCAGATACGCAGTATTTT
CTYGRQGASDTQYF
>TRBJ1-1|TRBV7-9|NA|NA
TGTGCCAGCAGCTTACCCCCCTGGGGACTTCGAGGCACTGAAGCTTTCTTT
CASSLPPWGLRGTEAFF
>TRBJ2-2|TRBV20-1|NA|NA
TGCAGTGCGAAACAGGGTTCGAACACCGGGGAGCTGTTTTTT
CSAKQGSNTGELFF
>TRBJ2-3|TRBV3-1|NA|TRBD2
TGTGCCAGCAGCCTCGGGACTAGCGGGGGCACAAATACGCAGTATTTT
CASSLGTSGGTNTQYF
>TRBJ1-1|TRBV20-1|NA|NA
TGCAGTGCTATCGGGACACTGAACACTGAAGCTTTCTTT
CSAIGTLNTEAFF
>TRBJ2-3|TRBV13|NA|NA
TGTGCCAGCAGCTTAGGCCTGGCGGGGACCATCGGGGGCACAGATACGCAGTATTTT
CASSLGLAGTIGGTDTQYF